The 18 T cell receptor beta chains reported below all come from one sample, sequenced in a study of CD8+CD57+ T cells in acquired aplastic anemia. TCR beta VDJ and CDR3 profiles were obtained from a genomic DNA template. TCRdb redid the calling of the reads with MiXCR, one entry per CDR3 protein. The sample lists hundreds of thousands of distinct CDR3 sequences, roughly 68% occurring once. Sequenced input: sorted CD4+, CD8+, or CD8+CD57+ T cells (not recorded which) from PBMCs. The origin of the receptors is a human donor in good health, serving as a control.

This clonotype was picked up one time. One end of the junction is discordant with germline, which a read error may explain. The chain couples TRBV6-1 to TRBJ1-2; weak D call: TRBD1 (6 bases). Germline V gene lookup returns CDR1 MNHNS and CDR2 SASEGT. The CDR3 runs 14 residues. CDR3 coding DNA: TGTGCCATCAGTGACATGCGAGGGGGTTATGGCTACACCTTC. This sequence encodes CAISDMRGGYGYTF.

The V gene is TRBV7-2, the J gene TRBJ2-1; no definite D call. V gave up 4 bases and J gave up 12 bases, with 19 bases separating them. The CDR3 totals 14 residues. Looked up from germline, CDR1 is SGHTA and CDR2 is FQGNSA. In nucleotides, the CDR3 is TGTGCCAGCAGCTCTCTTGAAAGGGTAAGTGCGCAGTTCTTC. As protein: CASSSLERVSAQFF.

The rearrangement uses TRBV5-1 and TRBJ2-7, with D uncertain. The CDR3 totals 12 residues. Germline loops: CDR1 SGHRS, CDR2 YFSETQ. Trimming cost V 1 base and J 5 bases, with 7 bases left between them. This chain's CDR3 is CASSLRVDEQYF. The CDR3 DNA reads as TGCGCCAGCAGCTTGAGGGTCGACGAGCAGTACTTC. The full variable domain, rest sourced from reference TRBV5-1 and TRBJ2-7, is KAGVTQTPRYLIKTRGQQVTLSCSPISGHRSVSWYQQTPGQGLQFLFEYFSETQRNKGNFPGRFSGRQFSNSRSEMNVSTLELGDSALYLCASSLRVDEQYFGPGTRLTVT.

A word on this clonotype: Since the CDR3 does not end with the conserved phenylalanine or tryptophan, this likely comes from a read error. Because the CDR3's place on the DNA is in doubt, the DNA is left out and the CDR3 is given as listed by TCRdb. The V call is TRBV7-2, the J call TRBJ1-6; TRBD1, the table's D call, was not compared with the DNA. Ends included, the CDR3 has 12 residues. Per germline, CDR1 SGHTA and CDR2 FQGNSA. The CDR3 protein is CASSSATNTGDL.

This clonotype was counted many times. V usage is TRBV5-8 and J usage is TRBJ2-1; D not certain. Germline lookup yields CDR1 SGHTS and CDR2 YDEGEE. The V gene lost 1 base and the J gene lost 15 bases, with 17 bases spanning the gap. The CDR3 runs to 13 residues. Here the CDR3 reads CASSLQNTQDPFF. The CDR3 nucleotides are TGTGCCAGCAGCTTGCAGAACACACAAGATCCGTTCTTC.

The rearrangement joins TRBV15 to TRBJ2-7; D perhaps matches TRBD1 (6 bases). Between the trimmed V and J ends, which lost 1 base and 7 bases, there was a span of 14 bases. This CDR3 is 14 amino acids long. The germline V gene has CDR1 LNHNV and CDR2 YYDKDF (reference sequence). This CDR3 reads CATSRVGRGWEQYF. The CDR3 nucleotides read TGTGCCACCAGCAGAGTCGGCAGGGGTTGGGAGCAGTACTTC.

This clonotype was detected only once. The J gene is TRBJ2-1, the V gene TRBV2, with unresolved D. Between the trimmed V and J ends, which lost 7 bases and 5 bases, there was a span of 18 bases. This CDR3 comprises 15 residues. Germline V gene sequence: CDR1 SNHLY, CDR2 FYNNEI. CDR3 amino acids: CASTVDAPLNNEQFF. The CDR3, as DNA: TGTGCCAGCACAGTAGACGCTCCTTTGAACAATGAGCAGTTCTTC. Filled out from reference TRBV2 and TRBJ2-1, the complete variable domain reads EPEVTQTPSHQVTQMGQEVILRCVPISNHLYFYWYRQILGQKVEFLVSFYNNEISEKSEIFDDQFSVERPDGSNFTLKIRSTKLEDSAMYFCASTVDAPLNNEQFFGPGTRLTVL.

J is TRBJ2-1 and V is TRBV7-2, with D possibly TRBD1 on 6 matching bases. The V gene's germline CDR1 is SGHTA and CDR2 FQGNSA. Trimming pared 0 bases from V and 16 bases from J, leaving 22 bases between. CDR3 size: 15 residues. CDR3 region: CASSLAGQNTEAFFF. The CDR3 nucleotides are TGTGCCAGCAGCTTAGCAGGACAGAACACGGAAGCTTTCTTCTTC.

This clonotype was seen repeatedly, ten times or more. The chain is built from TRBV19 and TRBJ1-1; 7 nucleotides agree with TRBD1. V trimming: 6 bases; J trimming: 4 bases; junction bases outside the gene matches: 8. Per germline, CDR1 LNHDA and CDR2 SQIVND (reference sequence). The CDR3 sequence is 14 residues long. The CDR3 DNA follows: TGTGCCAGTAGCCCAGGGACAGTCGGCACTGAAGCTTTCTTT. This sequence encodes CASSPGTVGTEAFF. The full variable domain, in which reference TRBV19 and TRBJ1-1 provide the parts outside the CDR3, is DGGITQSPKYLFRKEGQNVTLSCEQNLNHDAMYWYRQDPGQGLRLIYYSQIVNDFQKGDIAEGYSVSREKKESFPLTVTSAQKNPTAFYLCASSPGTVGTEAFFGQGTRLTVV.

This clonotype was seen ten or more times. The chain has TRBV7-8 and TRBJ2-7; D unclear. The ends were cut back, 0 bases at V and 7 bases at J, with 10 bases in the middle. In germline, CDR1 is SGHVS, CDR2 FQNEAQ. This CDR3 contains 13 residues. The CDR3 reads CASSLAEFGEQYF. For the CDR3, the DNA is TGTGCCAGCAGCTTAGCAGAGTTTGGTGAGCAGTACTTC.

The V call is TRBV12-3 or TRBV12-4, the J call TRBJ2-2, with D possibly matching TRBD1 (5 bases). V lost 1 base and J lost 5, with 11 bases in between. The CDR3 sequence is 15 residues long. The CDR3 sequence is CASSLDNRPTGELFF. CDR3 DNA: TGTGCCAGCAGTTTAGACAACAGGCCTACCGGGGAGCTGTTTTTT.

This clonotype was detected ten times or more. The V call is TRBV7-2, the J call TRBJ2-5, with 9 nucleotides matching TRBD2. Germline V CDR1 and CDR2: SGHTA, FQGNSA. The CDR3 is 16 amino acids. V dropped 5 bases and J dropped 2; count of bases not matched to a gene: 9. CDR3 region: CASSLRGGTKQETQYF. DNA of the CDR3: TGTGCCAGCAGCCTGCGGGGGGGAACTAAGCAAGAGACCCAGTACTTC.

This CDR3 reads CASNQRGSRSKNCYF. The DNA of the CDR3 is TGTGCCAGCAATCAAAGGGGCTCAAGGTCGAAAAACTGTTACTTC. This rearrangement joins TRBV7-9 to TRBJ2-7; weak D call: TRBD1 (5 bases). The CDR3 contains 15 residues. Germline V CDR1 and CDR2: SEHNR, FQNEAQ (reference sequence). Trimming removed 7 bases from V and 13 bases from J, with 29 bases in between. The full variable domain, in which reference TRBV7-9 and TRBJ2-7 provide the parts outside the CDR3, is DTGVSQNPRHKITKRGQNVTFRCDPISEHNRLYWYRQTLGQGPEFLTYFQNEAQLEKSRLLSDRFSAERPKGSFSTLEIQRTEQGDSAMYLCASNQRGSRSKNCYFGPGTRLTVT.

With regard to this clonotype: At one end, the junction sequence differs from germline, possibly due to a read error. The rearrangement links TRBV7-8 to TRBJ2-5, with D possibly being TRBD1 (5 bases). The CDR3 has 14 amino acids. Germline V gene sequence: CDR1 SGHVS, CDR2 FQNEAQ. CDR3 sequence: CASSERDSTQTQHF. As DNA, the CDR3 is TGTGCCAGCAGCGAGAGAGACAGCACACAGACCCAGCACTTC.

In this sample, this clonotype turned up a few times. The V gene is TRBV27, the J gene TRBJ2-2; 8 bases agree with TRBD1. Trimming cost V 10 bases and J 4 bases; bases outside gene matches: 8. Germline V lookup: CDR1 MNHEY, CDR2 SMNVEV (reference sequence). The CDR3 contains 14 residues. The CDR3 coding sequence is TGTGCCACTCAATATGACAGGGGCACCGGGGAGCTGTTTTTT. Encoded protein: CATQYDRGTGELFF.

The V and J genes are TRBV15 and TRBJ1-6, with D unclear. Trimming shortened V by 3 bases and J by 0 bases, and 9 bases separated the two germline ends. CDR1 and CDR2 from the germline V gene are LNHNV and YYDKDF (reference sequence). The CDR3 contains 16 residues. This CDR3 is CATSSRRSSYNSPLHF. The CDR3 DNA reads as TGTGCCACCAGCAGCAGACGGAGCTCCTATAATTCACCCCTCCACTTT.

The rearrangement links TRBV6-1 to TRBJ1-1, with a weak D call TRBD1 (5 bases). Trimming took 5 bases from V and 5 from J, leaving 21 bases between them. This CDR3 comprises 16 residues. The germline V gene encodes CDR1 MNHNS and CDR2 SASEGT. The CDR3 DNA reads TGTGCCAGCAGTTTAGAACCGGGACGGGGAGGTACTGAAGCTTTCTTT. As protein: CASSLEPGRGGTEAFF.

The CDR3 here is CASGPKAGTGYNEQFF. The CDR3 DNA reads TGTGCTAGTGGCCCCAAAGCCGGGACAGGCTACAATGAGCAGTTCTTC. This chain joins TRBV12-5 and TRBJ2-1; 8 bases agree with TRBD1. CDR3 length: 16 residues. Trimming took 6 bases from V and 3 from J; bases not matched to a gene: 10. Germline lookup yields CDR1 LGHNT and CDR2 FRNRAP.